The entry below describes one T cell receptor (beta chain). Its antigen is as yet unknown. Germline V gene sequence: CDR1 MNHEY, CDR2 SVGEGT. This CDR3 spans 16 amino acids. V lost 6 bases and J lost 2; bases outside the gene matches: 11. One entry per CDR3 protein results from TCRdb running MiXCR on the 5' RACE reads. This table has more than 300,000 distinct CDR3 sequences, about 13% appearing once. This sample was taken from a study of T-cell memory formation after mild COVID-19. Overall study: TCR clusters largely stayed donor specific. Study-wide findings and caveats: Second-wave clones peaking on day 37 lacked confirmed SARS-CoV-2 specificity. Clones that shrank (day 15 to 85) were balanced CD4/CD8, whereas later expanders leaned CD4+. Cross-reactive memory appears to have joined, as suggested by some responding clones showing up in pre-infection memory.

This rearrangement joins TRBV6-2 or TRBV6-3 to TRBJ2-5; 8 positions match TRBD1. This sequence was found in a man aged 18 to 30 who had mild COVID-19 (a few samples of this study predate the infection). Cell type and time point are not known. Specimen: PBMCs or a T cell subset sorted from them (not recorded which). CDR3 sequence (DNA): TGTGCCAGCAGCCCTACGTCAGGGGGCTGGCAAGAGACCCAGTACTTC. Translating gives CASSPTSGGWQETQYF.